A single sample is the source of the 30 T cell receptor beta chains below, sequenced in a study of beta chain features in type 1 diabetes. Whole-study results and caveats: In every one of the four CD4+ subsets, TCRB CDR3s were moderately but significantly shorter in Type 1 diabetes patients.

The antigens for these receptors are not known. What was sequenced were expressed TCRB transcripts, since all of the isolated RNA had been reverse transcribed. Assay used: immunoSEQ multiplex PCR; TCRdb lists only in-frame clones, some missing. The sample lists under 200,000 clones, around 8.3% seen once, with over 0.5% in the top ten. Source material: central memory CD4+ T cells from blood. These receptors all stem from a woman younger than 35 with type 1 diabetes.

This clone was picked up many times. The chain carries TRBV4-1 and TRBJ2-1; TRBD1 might be the D (6 bases). V shed 0 bases and J shed 4 bases, with 10 bases lying between them. Per the germline V gene, CDR1 is MGHRA and CDR2 is YSYEKL. CDR3 size: 15 residues. As DNA, the CDR3 is TGCGCCAGCAGCCAAGAGGGGACACCGTACAATGAGCAGTTCTTC. Its protein is CASSQEGTPYNEQFF.

This clone was counted a few times. The V and J genes are TRBV28 and TRBJ2-7, with D possibly TRBD2 on 6 matching bases. Germline V gene sequence: CDR1 MDHEN, CDR2 SYDVKM. V was pared by 7 bases and J by 6 bases, with 19 bases between. This CDR3 has 14 amino acids. Written as DNA, the CDR3 is TGTGCCAGCAATCTACAGGAGGGCCGGGGCGAGCAGTACTTC. Translated, it gives CASNLQEGRGEQYF.

The chain employs TRBV7-2 and TRBJ1-5; D ambiguous. This CDR3 spans 14 amino acids. The V gene lost 4 bases and the J gene lost 4 bases, with 11 bases spanning the gap. Germline CDR1 reads SGHTA; CDR2 reads FQGNSA. CDR3 sequence: CASSWKGENQPQHF. The CDR3 DNA reads as TGTGCCAGCAGCTGGAAGGGAGAAAATCAGCCCCAGCATTTT.

The CDR3 sequence is CSARGTDTGELFF. DNA for the CDR3: TGCAGCGCCCGAGGCACGGACACCGGGGAGCTGTTTTTT. The gene calls are TRBV29-1 and TRBJ2-2; no clear D gene. This CDR3 contains 13 residues. Germline-derived CDR1 and CDR2 are SQVTM and ANQGSEA. The V and J ends lost 7 bases and 3 bases respectively, with 12 bases between them.

This clone was recorded many times. The V gene is TRBV6-4, the J gene TRBJ2-1, with TRBD2 identical over 8 bases. Trimming at V came to 4 bases and at J to 6 bases, leaving 8 bases not matched to a gene. Germline V gene lookup returns CDR1 MRHNA and CDR2 SNTAGT. This CDR3 has 15 residues. The CDR3 spells CASSAAVAGFNEQFF. CDR3 in DNA: TGTGCCAGCAGTGCGGCTGTAGCGGGGTTCAATGAGCAGTTCTTC.

This clone occurred a few times. This sequence joins TRBV11-3 and TRBJ2-1; no reliable D call. The CDR3 sequence is 13 residues long. The V end lost 1 base, the J end lost 15 bases, and 16 bases lay between the germline ends. Germline values: CDR1 SGHNT, CDR2 YENEEA. The CDR3 DNA sequence: TGTGCCAGCAGCTTAGGGTCTGACTCCCCGGCGTTCTTC. Residues: CASSLGSDSPAFF.

This clone was observed a few times. The gene calls are TRBV27 and TRBJ2-4; perhaps TRBD2 as D (5 bases). Germline loops: CDR1 MNHEY, CDR2 SMNVEV (reference sequence). This CDR3 contains 13 residues. V was pared by 8 bases and J by 2 bases, with 10 bases between. CDR3 protein: CASSSGTKNIQYF. DNA for the CDR3: TGTGCCAGCTCAAGCGGAACCAAAAACATTCAGTACTTC.

This clone came up a few times. V gene TRBV9 combines with J gene TRBJ2-1; 10 nucleotides agree with TRBD2. This CDR3 region has 16 residues. V trimming: 3 bases; J trimming: 1 base; junction bases outside the gene matches: 4. The germline V gene has CDR1 SGDLS and CDR2 YYNGEE. The DNA for the CDR3 is TGTGCCAGCAGCGCCGGAGCGGGGGGGTCCTACAATGAGCAGTTCTTC. Protein sequence: CASSAGAGGSYNEQFF.

The chain has TRBV29-1 and TRBJ2-5, with D possibly matching TRBD1 (5 bases). Looked up from germline, CDR1 is SQVTM and CDR2 is ANQGSEA. CDR3 length: 15 residues. The V and J ends lost 4 bases and 2 bases respectively, with 17 bases between them. CDR3 amino acids: CSVGFGSRAQETQYF. The CDR3 nucleotides are TGCAGCGTTGGGTTCGGTTCCAGGGCACAAGAGACCCAGTACTTC.

This clone was seen a handful of times. This rearrangement joins TRBV18 to TRBJ1-1; no definite D call. The germline V and J ends were trimmed by 4 bases and 6 bases, with 18 bases remaining between them. The CDR3 is 15 residues long. Germline lookup yields CDR1 KGHSH and CDR2 LQKENI. The CDR3 loop reads CASSRELSRGAEAFF. Here the CDR3 DNA reads TGTGCCAGCTCACGGGAACTGTCCCGCGGGGCTGAAGCTTTCTTT.

The genes are TRBV6-1 and TRBJ2-3, with a possible D match to TRBD2 (5 bases). Per germline, CDR1 MNHNS and CDR2 SASEGT. This CDR3 spans 13 amino acids. Trimming removed 4 bases from V and 6 bases from J, with 11 bases in between. The CDR3 loop reads CASSVDSMDTQYF. CDR3 in DNA: TGTGCCAGCAGTGTGGACTCAATGGATACGCAGTATTTT.

V and J are TRBV7-6 and TRBJ2-5, with 13 nucleotides matching TRBD2. The germline gives CDR1 SGHVS, CDR2 FNYEAQ. The trim removed 2 bases at V and 1 base at J, leaving 7 bases unmatched. This CDR3 is 18 amino acids long. The CDR3 sequence: CASSLPNGTSGTQETQYF. CDR3 DNA: TGTGCCAGCAGCTTACCTAACGGGACTAGCGGGACCCAAGAGACCCAGTACTTC.

The table lists this clone with a few counts. The chain has TRBV27 and TRBJ2-1, with 9 bases fitting TRBD1. This CDR3 spans 14 amino acids. Germline CDR1 MNHEY, CDR2 SMNVEV (reference sequence). The V gene end was trimmed by 5 bases and the J gene end by 8 bases; junction bases not matched to a gene: 7. CDR3 sequence: CASSRQGVKHEQFF. The CDR3, as DNA: TGTGCCAGCAGTAGACAGGGGGTCAAGCATGAGCAGTTCTTC.

The rearrangement joins TRBV28 to TRBJ1-5; 9 bases match TRBD1. The CDR3 totals 16 residues. Germline loops: CDR1 MDHEN, CDR2 SYDVKM. Germline trimming cut 3 bases from V and 6 bases from J; bases unmatched to any gene: 9. The CDR3 loop reads CASSLGQGRAGQPQHF. In DNA, the CDR3 is TGTGCCAGCAGTTTGGGACAGGGAAGGGCCGGTCAGCCCCAGCATTTT.

The chain links TRBV28 to TRBJ2-7, with D possibly TRBD1 on 5 matching bases. This CDR3 contains 15 residues. V lost 2 bases and J lost 3, with 14 bases in between. Germline CDR1 MDHEN, CDR2 SYDVKM. CDR3 in DNA: TGTGCCAGCAGTTTAATCGCCAGGGATCGCTACGAGCAGTACTTC. Translating gives CASSLIARDRYEQYF.

This clone was observed a few times. The J gene is TRBJ1-5, the V gene TRBV7-9; TRBD1 is a possible D gene (6 bases). The CDR3 spans 16 residues. The V end lost 5 bases, the J end lost 6 bases, and 20 bases lay between the germline ends. The germline V gene encodes CDR1 SEHNR and CDR2 FQNEAQ (reference sequence). Here the CDR3 DNA reads TGTGCCAGCAGCCCCGAGCAGGGGATGTACTCTCAGCCCCAGCATTTT. Amino acids: CASSPEQGMYSQPQHF.

This chain links TRBV7-2 with TRBJ2-2; possible D gene TRBD2, 5 bases. This CDR3 is 15 amino acids long. The germline CDR1 and CDR2 sequences are SGHTA and FQGNSA. V was shortened by 1 base and J by 3 bases, with 9 bases between the two germline ends. The CDR3 protein is CASSLGGADTGELFF. CDR3 nucleotide sequence: TGTGCCAGCAGCTTAGGGGGAGCGGACACCGGGGAGCTGTTTTTT.

This clone has just a few counts. The rearrangement joins TRBV28 to TRBJ2-3; TRBD2 aligns across 10 bases. Per germline, CDR1 MDHEN and CDR2 SYDVKM. CDR3 length equals 14 residues. The J segment lost 4 bases and the V segment lost 5 bases, leaving 3 bases of the junction unmatched. The CDR3 protein is CASSLAGAADTQYF. In DNA form, the CDR3 reads TGTGCCAGCAGTCTAGCGGGAGCGGCAGATACGCAGTATTTT.

A few counts support this clone. The chain carries TRBV27 and TRBJ2-7, with D perhaps matching TRBD1 (5 bases). Germline V CDR1 and CDR2: MNHEY, SMNVEV (reference sequence). The CDR3 has 13 residues. V lost 10 bases to trimming and J lost 3 bases, with 16 bases between them. For the CDR3, the DNA is TGTGCCAACCCCTGGCGCCAGGGCTACGAGCAGTACTTC. Translated: CANPWRQGYEQYF.

This clone appeared a few times. V and J are TRBV7-3 and TRBJ2-3, with a weak D call TRBD2 (6 bases). The V end lost 5 bases, the J end lost 3 bases, and 12 bases lay between the germline ends. Germline V gene lookup returns CDR1 SGHTA and CDR2 FQGTGA. This CDR3 contains 14 residues. The CDR3 coding sequence is TGTGCCAGCAGCCCCCAGCGGGCTACAGATACGCAGTATTTT. Its translation: CASSPQRATDTQYF.

The table lists this clone with a few counts. The genes are TRBV9 and TRBJ2-3; weak D call: TRBD2 (7 bases). The CDR3 covers 16 residues. Trimming took 0 bases from V and 6 from J, leaving 17 bases between them. Germline V gene sequence: CDR1 SGDLS, CDR2 YYNGEE. The CDR3 sequence is CASSVAGGPTVDTQYF. The CDR3, as DNA: TGTGCCAGCAGCGTAGCCGGGGGGCCGACTGTCGATACGCAGTATTTT.

There are a few counts of this clone. This sequence joins TRBV4-1 and TRBJ2-7; a weak D match, TRBD2 (6 bases). The ends were cut back, 1 base at V and 3 bases at J, with 13 bases in the middle. From germline, CDR1 is MGHRA and CDR2 YSYEKL. The CDR3 length is 15 residues. The CDR3 sequence is CASSQAGTSLYEQYF. The CDR3 DNA reads TGCGCCAGCAGCCAAGCCGGGACTTCACTCTACGAGCAGTACTTC.

V is TRBV19 and J is TRBJ2-5; 8 bases line up with TRBD1. The CDR3 sequence is 14 residues long. V lost 7 bases to trimming and J lost 5 bases; unmatched junction nucleotides: 9. CDR1 and CDR2 (germline): LNHDA, SQIVND (reference sequence). The DNA for the CDR3 is TGTGCCAGTACCCCAGACAGGGGAGGCGAGACCCAGTACTTC. Its protein product is CASTPDRGGETQYF.

In this sample, this clone turned up a few times. The chain is built from TRBV28 and TRBJ2-1; D remains unclear. This CDR3 comprises 12 residues. CDR1 is MDHEN and CDR2 is SYDVKM in the germline V gene. The germline V and J ends were trimmed by 6 bases and 14 bases, with 17 bases remaining between them. The DNA of the CDR3 is TGTGCCAGCAGCGAAAACTCCCGCCGCAAGTTCTTC. Its protein is CASSENSRRKFF.

This clone appeared a few times. The chain employs TRBV29-1 and TRBJ1-3; D may be TRBD1 (5 bases). From germline, CDR1 is SQVTM and CDR2 ANQGSEA. CDR3 length: 14 residues. V lost 4 bases and J lost 4, with 14 bases in between. The CDR3: CSVGTREQGNTIYF. DNA of the CDR3: TGCAGCGTTGGTACCAGGGAACAAGGAAACACCATATATTTT. The entire variable domain, with the rest obtained from reference TRBV29-1 and TRBJ1-3, is as follows: SAVISQKPSRDICQRGTSLTIQCQVDSQVTMMFWYRQQPGQSLTLIATANQGSEATYESGFVIDKFPISRPNLTFSTLTVSNMSPEDSSIYLCSVGTREQGNTIYFGEGSWLTVV.

CDR3 region: CASSLEGGIETQYF. The DNA for the CDR3 is TGTGCCAGCAGCTTAGAAGGGGGCATAGAGACCCAGTACTTC. The chain combines TRBV5-4 with TRBJ2-5; 7 bases are shared with TRBD1. CDR3 length: 14 amino acids. CDR1 SGHNT and CDR2 YYREEE come from the germline V gene (reference sequence). Trimming took 2 bases from V and 4 from J; bases not matched to a gene: 5.

In its sample, this clone was seen a few times. The V call is TRBV6-6, the J call TRBJ1-1, with 9 bases fitting TRBD1. Germline CDR1 reads MNHNY; CDR2 reads SVGAGI (reference sequence). With V trimmed by 4 bases and J by 4 bases, 4 bases remained unmatched. This CDR3 is 14 amino acids long. CDR3 loop: CASSWGQGATEAFF. CDR3 nucleotide sequence: TGTGCCAGCAGTTGGGGACAGGGTGCCACTGAAGCTTTCTTT.

This clone was counted at least ten times. The gene calls are TRBV30 and TRBJ2-1, with TRBD2 identical over 12 bases. CDR3 length: 17 amino acids. After removal of 2 bases from V and 1 base from J, the junction contained 6 bases not matched to a gene. Germline V gene sequence: CDR1 GTSNPN, CDR2 SVGIG (reference sequence). In DNA, the CDR3 is TGTGCCTGGAGTACTAGCGGGAGGTTAAGGTCCTACAATGAGCAGTTCTTC. As protein: CAWSTSGRLRSYNEQFF. Filled out from reference TRBV30 and TRBJ2-1, the complete variable domain reads SQTIHQWPATLVQPVGSPLSLECTVEGTSNPNLYWYRQAAGRGLQLLFYSVGIGQISSEVPQNLSASRPQDRQFILSSKKLLLSDSGFYLCAWSTSGRLRSYNEQFFGPGTRLTVL.

The rearrangement uses TRBV6-6 and TRBJ2-1; a possible D gene is TRBD1 (6 bases). Germline CDR1 is MNHNY and CDR2 is SVGAGI (reference sequence). V was pared by 6 bases and J by 10 bases, with 19 bases between. The CDR3 has 14 residues. The CDR3 protein is CASRENRDQGEQFF. The CDR3 DNA reads as TGTGCCAGCAGAGAGAACCGGGACCAGGGGGAGCAGTTCTTC.

This clone was counted only a few times. The chain links TRBV5-1 to TRBJ2-3, with a possible D match to TRBD2 (7 bases). Germline V gene data show CDR1 as SGHRS and CDR2 as YFSETQ. V was clipped by 6 bases and J by 4 bases, with 15 bases between them. The CDR3 has 14 residues. The CDR3 DNA reads as TGCGCCAGCAAGGGGGAGGGTAACGCAGATACGCAGTATTTT. Its translation: CASKGEGNADTQYF.